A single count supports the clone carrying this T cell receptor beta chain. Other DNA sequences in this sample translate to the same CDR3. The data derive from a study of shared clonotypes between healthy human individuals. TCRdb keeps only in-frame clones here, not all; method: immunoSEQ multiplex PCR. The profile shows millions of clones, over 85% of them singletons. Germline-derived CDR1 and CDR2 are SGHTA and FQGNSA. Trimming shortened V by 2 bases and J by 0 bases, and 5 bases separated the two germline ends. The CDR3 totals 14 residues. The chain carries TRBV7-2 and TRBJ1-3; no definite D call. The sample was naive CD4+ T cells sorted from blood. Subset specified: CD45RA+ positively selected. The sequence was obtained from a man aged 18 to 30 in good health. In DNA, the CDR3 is TGTGCCAGCAGCTTATCGAGCTCTGGAAACACCATATATTTT. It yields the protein CASSLSSSGNTIYF.